This TCR beta chain comes out of a study of cytomegalovirus exposure and HLA in healthy donors. Overall study results and limits: Differences between HLA loci emerged in a later analysis of TCR association rates, with DRB1 most and HLA-C fewest. The HLA-A and HLA-B alleles of most subjects were reportedly predicted accurately from TCR beta sequences. A later analysis associated about 18,000 TCR beta sequences with HLA alleles at a 0.05 false discovery rate. A later analysis linked a missense DCLRE1C variant to TCR beta V- and J-gene trimming.

It was with 60 Vbeta and 13 Jbeta primers that the PCR ran. The repertoire was sequenced with immunoSEQ multiplex PCR; TCRdb's copy has only in-frame clones and lacks some. The sample yields some 150,000 clones, 75% to 85% seen once. The CDR3 is made up of 15 amino acids. Note on this clone: The antigen is not known.

The chain couples TRBV21-1 to TRBJ2-3; the DNA was not used to check the table's D call, TRBD2. TRBV21-1 is a known pseudogene. The sequence was collected from a man in his fifties or sixties in good health and CMV-seropositive. The sample consisted of PBMCs. The DNA of the CDR3 is TGTGCCAGCAGCCGGGGTCGGCATAGCACAGATACGCAGTATTTT. Residues: CASSRGRHSTDTQYF.